One and the same sample provided the 21 T cell receptor beta chains below, sequenced in a study of tumor T cells in aggressive B-cell lymphoma (dated by TCRdb to 2015 to 2018). Libraries were constructed by the immunoSEQ multiplex PCR assay. TCRdb obtained this table from immuneACCESS and retained in-frame rearrangements with V and J assigned. These tables miss some clones; where compared with another copy, unresolved V genes account for less than half of the shortfall, and the remainder is unexplained. The sample table contains 7,900 or so clones; only one count was recorded for more than 75% of them. Approximately 2.7% of the sample belongs to the ten largest clones. Sequencing was done on a sample of tumor tissue. The source is an adult with diffuse large B cell lymphoma.

This chain links TRBV7-9 with TRBJ2-7; D is perhaps TRBD2 (6 bases). Germline V gene sequence: CDR1 SEHNR, CDR2 FQNEAQ (reference sequence). V was pared by 1 base and J by 0 bases, with 13 bases between. This CDR3 contains 16 residues. As DNA, the CDR3 is TGTGCCAGCAGCTTAGTGGGACTGGAAAGCTCCTACGAGCAGTACTTC. Translated: CASSLVGLESSYEQYF. The full variable domain, completed using reference TRBV7-9 and TRBJ2-7, is DTGVSQNPRHKITKRGQNVTFRCDPISEHNRLYWYRQTLGQGPEFLTYFQNEAQLEKSRLLSDRFSAERPKGSFSTLEIQRTEQGDSAMYLCASSLVGLESSYEQYFGPGTRLTVT.

The chain combines TRBV7-6 with TRBJ2-1, with TRBD2 matching over 10 bases. V dropped 3 bases and J dropped 7; count of bases not matched to a gene: 12. Germline V gene sequence: CDR1 SGHVS, CDR2 FNYEAQ. The CDR3 loop spans 17 amino acids. CDR3 region: CASSFSSGGAIWNEQFF. The CDR3 bases are TGTGCCAGCAGCTTTAGCAGCGGGGGGGCGATATGGAATGAGCAGTTCTTC.

This clone has just a few counts. V gene TRBV28 combines with J gene TRBJ1-2, with D possibly TRBD1 on 6 matching bases. Looked up from germline, CDR1 is MDHEN and CDR2 is SYDVKM. Between the trimmed V and J ends, which lost 10 bases and 4 bases, there was a span of 16 bases. The CDR3 is made up of 13 amino acids. The CDR3 region is CATEGTQGYGYTF. The CDR3 DNA sequence: TGTGCCACCGAGGGGACACAGGGCTATGGCTACACCTTC.

This chain links TRBV11-2 with TRBJ1-3, with D tentatively TRBD1 (6 bases). The CDR3 covers 16 residues. V was pared by 1 base and J by 0 bases, with 10 bases between. Germline loops: CDR1 SGHAT, CDR2 FQNNGV. The CDR3 DNA is TGTGCCAGCAGCTTAGGGACAGACTACTCTGGAAACACCATATATTTT. Protein sequence: CASSLGTDYSGNTIYF.

CDR3 sequence (DNA): TGTGCCAGCAGTTTAAGAGGACAGGGCTACGAGCAGTACGTC. This encodes CASSLRGQGYEQYV. V usage is TRBV28 and J usage is TRBJ2-7; the match to TRBD1 covers 8 bases. This CDR3 region has 14 residues. After removal of 2 bases from V and 3 bases from J, the junction contained 3 bases not matched to a gene. The V gene's germline CDR1 is MDHEN and CDR2 SYDVKM.

This clone turned up a few times. J is TRBJ2-5 and V is TRBV5-1, with D perhaps TRBD2 (5 bases). Germline V gene lookup returns CDR1 SGHRS and CDR2 YFSETQ. V was clipped by 0 bases and J by 0 bases, with 12 bases between them. The CDR3 covers 16 residues. The CDR3 reads CASSLAGGGNQETQYF. For the CDR3, the DNA is TGCGCCAGCAGCTTGGCGGGCGGAGGTAACCAAGAGACCCAGTACTTC.

V gene TRBV27 combines with J gene TRBJ2-7, with a weak D call TRBD1 (6 bases). The CDR3 spans 11 residues. The V end lost 6 bases, the J end lost 6 bases, and 9 bases lay between the germline ends. Looked up from germline, CDR1 is MNHEY and CDR2 is SMNVEV (reference sequence). The CDR3 region is CASRRGFEQYV. For the CDR3, the DNA is TGTGCCAGCAGGAGGGGGTTCGAGCAGTACGTC.

The rearrangement joins TRBV4-1 to TRBJ1-4; 8 bases line up with TRBD1. V shed 6 bases and J 0 bases; nucleotides not matched to a gene: 6. CDR3 length: 16 amino acids. CDR1 and CDR2 (germline): MGHRA, YSYEKL. The CDR3 bases are TGCGCCAGCAGGGACAGGGATCTTGCAACTAATGAAAAACTGTTTTTT. Its protein is CASRDRDLATNEKLFF.

This sequence joins TRBV7-9 and TRBJ2-7, with D uncertain. Trimming took 1 base from V and 2 from J, leaving 12 bases between them. The V gene's germline CDR1 is SEHNR and CDR2 FQNEAQ (reference sequence). The CDR3 runs 15 residues. The CDR3 spells CASSLDPGPAYEQYF. The CDR3 DNA reads as TGTGCCAGCAGCTTAGATCCCGGTCCGGCCTACGAGCAGTACTTC.

J is TRBJ2-6 and V is TRBV27; 8 positions match TRBD1. This CDR3 is built from 18 residues. The junction had 8 bases not matched to a gene; V was cut back by 0 bases and J by 4 bases. Germline CDR1 and CDR2: MNHEY and SMNVEV (reference sequence). The CDR3 DNA reads TGTGCCAGCAGTTTATCGACCGACAGGGGAGGAGGGGCCAACGTCCTGACTTTC. This codes for CASSLSTDRGGGANVLTF.

V gene TRBV7-9 combines with J gene TRBJ1-2, with D perhaps TRBD1 (6 bases). Trimming took off 4 bases at V and 5 bases at J, with 17 bases between the two ends. The CDR3 has 15 residues. Germline V CDR1 and CDR2: SEHNR, FQNEAQ (reference sequence). CDR3 region: CASSSGGALVYGYTF. The CDR3 bases are TGTGCCAGCAGCTCCGGGGGGGCTTTGGTTTATGGCTACACCTTC.

The V and J genes are TRBV29-1 and TRBJ2-3, with a possible D match to TRBD1 (6 bases). Trimming shortened V by 1 base and J by 8 bases, and 13 bases separated the two germline ends. Germline V CDR1 and CDR2: SQVTM, ANQGSEA. This CDR3 spans 13 amino acids. DNA of the CDR3: TGCAGCGTTGAAGTTGATTGGGGGCGTACGCAGTATTTT. This translates into CSVEVDWGRTQYF.

The chain combines TRBV10-2 with TRBJ2-7; TRBD2 matches at 11 bases. Germline CDR1 reads WSHSY; CDR2 reads SAAADI. Losses at the gene ends were 7 bases for V and 4 bases for J; bases not matched to a gene: 3. The CDR3 has 13 residues. The CDR3 protein is CASTGTSGYEQYF. Here the CDR3 DNA reads TGCGCCAGCACTGGGACTAGCGGATACGAGCAGTACTTC.

V is TRBV16 and J is TRBJ2-5; TRBD1 matches at 7 bases. With V trimmed by 5 bases and J by 5 bases, 14 bases remained unmatched. This CDR3 contains 16 residues. Germline assignment: CDR1 KGHSY and CDR2 FQNENV. The CDR3 spells CASSGGQRAQDETQYF. Here the CDR3 DNA reads TGTGCCAGCAGCGGGGGACAGAGGGCCCAGGACGAGACCCAGTACTTC.

V and J are TRBV29-1 and TRBJ2-4; perhaps TRBD2 as D (5 bases). The germline V and J ends were trimmed by 1 base and 3 bases, with 10 bases remaining between them. Germline CDR1 is SQVTM and CDR2 is ANQGSEA. The CDR3 contains 14 residues. The CDR3 protein is CSVEGGVGKNIQYF. The CDR3 bases are TGCAGCGTTGAAGGGGGAGTTGGCAAAAACATTCAGTACTTC.

J is TRBJ2-3 and V is TRBV7-6; 7 bases align to TRBD2. This CDR3 region has 15 residues. Trimming at V came to 2 bases and at J to 3 bases, leaving 5 bases not matched to a gene. Germline V lookup: CDR1 SGHVS, CDR2 FNYEAQ. DNA for the CDR3: TGTGCCAGCAGCTTAAGTGGGGGGGAAACAGATACGCAGTATTTT. Its protein is CASSLSGGETDTQYF.

V is TRBV9 and J is TRBJ2-3; a weak D match, TRBD2 (7 bases). Looked up from germline, CDR1 is SGDLS and CDR2 is YYNGEE. Between the trimmed V and J ends, which lost 10 bases and 4 bases, there was a span of 16 bases. The CDR3 runs 13 residues. CDR3 amino acids: CASQGGAPDTQYF. The CDR3, as DNA: TGTGCCTCCCAAGGGGGGGCCCCAGATACGCAGTATTTT.

The J gene is TRBJ2-5, the V gene TRBV28; D call uncertain. V shed 3 bases and J shed 0 bases, with 11 bases lying between them. CDR3 length equals 15 residues. Per the germline V gene, CDR1 is MDHEN and CDR2 is SYDVKM. CDR3 DNA sequence: TGTGCCAGCAGTTTTTGGGCTCAAGACCAAGAGACCCAGTACTTC. Translated, it gives CASSFWAQDQETQYF.

This chain connects TRBV4-3 to TRBJ2-7; D gene ambiguous. CDR3 size: 15 residues. Germline CDR1 is LGHNA and CDR2 is YSLEER. Trimming removed 1 base from V and 0 bases from J, with 10 bases in between. The DNA for the CDR3 is TGCGCCAGCAGCCAAGCTCGAGACAACTCCTACGAGCAGTACGTC. Translating gives CASSQARDNSYEQYV.

This clone showed up just a few times. The chain carries TRBV28 and TRBJ1-1; D remains ambiguous. Germline CDR1 MDHEN, CDR2 SYDVKM. The CDR3 contains 12 residues. V was trimmed by 3 bases and J by 7 bases, leaving 9 bases between them. The CDR3 here is CASSFGQLEAFF. The CDR3 DNA is TGTGCCAGCAGTTTTGGGCAACTTGAAGCTTTCTTT. Together with reference TRBV28 and TRBJ1-1, the CDR3 gives the full variable domain: DVKVTQSSRYLVKRTGEKVFLECVQDMDHENMFWYRQDPGLGLRLIYFSYDVKMKEKGDIPEGYSVSREKKERFSLILESASTNQTSMYLCASSFGQLEAFFGQGTRLTVV.

The CDR3 sequence is CASRNHGLSYNEQFF. CDR3 nucleotides: TGTGCCAGTAGAAATCATGGGCTCTCCTACAATGAGCAGTTCTTC. The J gene is TRBJ2-1, the V gene TRBV19; D is ambiguous. Between the trimmed V and J ends, which lost 6 bases and 0 bases, there was a span of 12 bases. The CDR3 is 15 residues long. Germline-derived CDR1 and CDR2 are LNHDA and SQIVND (reference sequence).